This TCR beta chain was observed in a study of Graves' ophthalmopathy and Graves' hyperthyroidism. The wider study: Peripheral blood was gathered at first diagnosis, ahead of any treatment whatsoever.

Study-wide results and limits: Blood repertoires reportedly contained most expanded thyroid clonotypes above 0.001 frequency.

V lost 10 bases and J lost 0; bases outside the gene matches: 10. Germline V lookup: CDR1 ENHRY, CDR2 SYGVKD. The CDR3 spans 16 residues. Ophthalmopathy in the donors was of moderate-to-severe activity, with CAS ≥3, NOSPECS ≥4 and duration under 3 months. Patients were excluded if they had other autoimmune diseases or uncontrolled infections, and likewise if pregnancy or lactation applied. TCR beta CDR3 regions were amplified from RNA transcripts. Investigators did first-round RT-PCR with HTBI primers, then second-round multiplex PCR. MiXCR was run by TCRdb on the multiplex PCR reads, yielding one entry per CDR3 protein. The data show 350,000 to 450,000 distinct CDR3 sequences, around 18% seen once. As for this clonotype: Its specificity is not known.

V usage is TRBV10-3 and J usage is TRBJ1-5, with 9 bases matching TRBD1. Material for sequencing was peripheral blood. The sequence came from a woman younger than 30 with Graves' ophthalmopathy. For the CDR3, the DNA is TGTGCCACAACCCGGGACAGGGATTATAGCAATCAGCCCCAGCATTTT. It translates to CATTRDRDYSNQPQHF.